Following are 18 T cell receptor beta chains from one sample sequenced in a study of cytomegalovirus exposure and HLA in healthy donors. This PCR relied on a set of 60 Vbeta primers and 13 Jbeta primers. Data came from immunoSEQ multiplex PCR; TCRdb stores just in-frame clones and leaves some out. The sample consists of over 150,000 clones, around three quarters of them appearing once. Input material: PBMCs. The source is a woman aged 40 to 50 in good health and CMV-seronegative.

This chain uses TRBV7-2 with TRBJ1-2; D is possibly TRBD1 (6 bases). V dropped 5 bases and J dropped 4 bases, with 26 bases sitting between them. CDR1 SGHTA and CDR2 FQGNSA come from the germline V gene. The CDR3 runs to 18 residues. The CDR3 here is CASSTRKRQAIPFYGYTF. The CDR3 bases are TGTGCCAGCAGCACCCGCAAAAGACAGGCGATCCCCTTCTATGGCTACACCTTC.

This chain links TRBV5-1 with TRBJ1-1, with 9 bases aligning to TRBD1. There are 15 residues in the CDR3. The V segment lost 0 bases and the J segment 1 base; nucleotides outside the gene matches: 1. Germline V lookup: CDR1 SGHRS, CDR2 YFSETQ. CDR3 in amino acids: CASSLVGQGNTEAFF. The CDR3, as DNA: TGCGCCAGCAGCTTGGTGGGACAGGGGAACACTGAAGCTTTCTTT.

A single count supports this clone. CDR3: CASSLPVGAETQYF. The CDR3 DNA is TGCGCCAGCAGCTTGCCGGTGGGGGCAGAGACCCAGTACTTC. The V and J genes are TRBV5-1 and TRBJ2-5, with D possibly being TRBD1 (6 bases). Germline CDR1 is SGHRS and CDR2 is YFSETQ. The ends were cut back, 1 base at V and 4 bases at J, with 11 bases in the middle. The CDR3 runs 14 residues.

This chain uses TRBV27 with TRBJ2-7, with a tentative D call TRBD2 (5 bases). In germline, CDR1 is MNHEY, CDR2 SMNVEV (reference sequence). The CDR3 is 13 amino acids. Trimming took off 2 bases at V and 1 base at J, with 6 bases between the two ends. In DNA form, the CDR3 reads TGTGCCAGCAGTTTAAGCGGATCCTACGAGCAGTACTTC. It is translated as CASSLSGSYEQYF.

In this sample, this clone turned up a few times. The rearrangement links TRBV2 to TRBJ1-6, with TRBD1 identical over 9 bases. V was pared by 5 bases and J by 9 bases, with 8 bases of the junction left unmatched. CDR1 is SNHLY and CDR2 is FYNNEI in the germline V gene. The CDR3 is 15 residues long. In nucleotides, the CDR3 is TGTGCCAGCAGTCCACAGGGGGCCCGGGGTTCACCCCTCCACTTT. As protein: CASSPQGARGSPLHF.

The chain couples TRBV7-9 to TRBJ2-5; a weak D match, TRBD2 (5 bases). The CDR3 runs to 13 residues. Germline V gene data show CDR1 as SEHNR and CDR2 as FQNEAQ (reference sequence). The V gene lost 5 bases and the J gene lost 1 base, with 8 bases spanning the gap. CDR3 sequence: CASSPRGQETQYF. The CDR3, as DNA: TGTGCCAGCAGCCCCCGGGGCCAAGAGACCCAGTACTTC.

The J gene is TRBJ2-7, the V gene TRBV21-1; TRBD2 reflects the table's D call only, with no check against the DNA. TRBV21-1 is a documented pseudogene. This CDR3 contains 16 residues. The CDR3 DNA follows: TGTGCCAGCAGCAAAGGGCGGGTCCAGTTGGTCTACGAGCAGTACTTC. Protein product: CASSKGRVQLVYEQYF.

The chain recombines TRBV25-1 with TRBJ2-3; D unresolved. Looked up from germline, CDR1 is MGHDK and CDR2 is SYGVNS. V lost 1 base to trimming and J lost 0 bases, with 11 bases between them. The CDR3 totals 16 residues. The CDR3 region is CASSESMTSSTDTQYF. The CDR3 DNA is TGTGCCAGCAGTGAATCGATGACATCTAGCACAGATACGCAGTATTTT.

This clone turned up a few times. The V and J genes are TRBV4-1 and TRBJ2-7; 8 nucleotides align to TRBD2. The CDR3 contains 17 residues. Trimming took 4 bases from V and 1 from J; bases not matched to a gene: 12. Germline V CDR1 and CDR2: MGHRA, YSYEKL. The CDR3 loop reads CASSPIRGGPRSYEQYF. The CDR3 DNA follows: TGCGCCAGCAGCCCTATACGCGGGGGGCCTAGATCCTACGAGCAGTACTTC.

The chain couples TRBV5-6 to TRBJ2-3; D possibly corresponds to TRBD2 (6 bases). The V end was cut by 4 bases, the J end by 2 bases, with 14 bases between. This CDR3 comprises 15 residues. Looked up from germline, CDR1 is SGHDT and CDR2 is YYEEEE. The CDR3 DNA reads as TGTGCCAGCAGCATAGCTAGCGACCTCACAGATACGCAGTATTTT. Its protein product is CASSIASDLTDTQYF.

V usage is TRBV15 and J usage is TRBJ2-5; possible D gene TRBD2, 6 bases. V shed 0 bases and J shed 7 bases, with 15 bases lying between them. The CDR3 has 15 amino acids. Germline V gene data show CDR1 as LNHNV and CDR2 as YYDKDF (reference sequence). The CDR3 region has the DNA TGTGCCACCAGCAGAGATCGACTAGTGGGTGGGACCCAGTACTTC. Amino acid sequence: CATSRDRLVGGTQYF.

J is TRBJ1-2 and V is TRBV7-9, with 8 bases matching TRBD1. The CDR3 sequence is 14 residues long. Trimming removed 5 bases from V and 5 bases from J; junction bases left unmatched: 7. Germline lookup yields CDR1 SEHNR and CDR2 FQNEAQ (reference sequence). DNA for the CDR3: TGTGCCAGCAGCCCAACGACAGGGGTGTATGGCTACACCTTC. Residues: CASSPTTGVYGYTF. Full variable domain (rest looked up from reference TRBV7-9 and TRBJ1-2): DTGVSQNPRHKITKRGQNVTFRCDPISEHNRLYWYRQTLGQGPEFLTYFQNEAQLEKSRLLSDRFSAERPKGSFSTLEIQRTEQGDSAMYLCASSPTTGVYGYTFGSGTRLTVV.

This clone has a single count. This chain links TRBV2 with TRBJ2-1; 12 nucleotides line up with TRBD1. This CDR3 is built from 17 residues. Trimming removed 4 bases from V and 4 bases from J; junction bases left unmatched: 8. The germline gives CDR1 SNHLY, CDR2 FYNNEI. CDR3 amino acids: CASSAGQGAAGYNEQFF. The CDR3 DNA reads as TGTGCCAGCAGTGCGGGACAGGGGGCCGCGGGTTACAATGAGCAGTTCTTC.

V gene TRBV9 combines with J gene TRBJ1-1, with 7 bases that match TRBD1. CDR1 is SGDLS, CDR2 YYNGEE, per germline. J was trimmed by 5 bases and V by 0 bases; bases with no gene match: 7. This CDR3 has 15 amino acids. CDR3 in amino acids: CASSVARTGVTEAFF. The CDR3 region has the DNA TGTGCCAGCAGCGTAGCCCGGACAGGAGTAACTGAAGCTTTCTTT.

The chain is built from TRBV29-1 and TRBJ1-2; the match to TRBD1 covers 7 bases. Trimming cost V 3 bases and J 8 bases; bases outside gene matches: 3. The germline V gene has CDR1 SQVTM and CDR2 ANQGSEA. The CDR3 runs 11 residues. CDR3 loop: CSVETGTGYTF. Here the CDR3 DNA reads TGCAGCGTTGAGACAGGGACCGGCTACACCTTC.

The J gene is TRBJ2-3, the V gene TRBV5-4; no clear D gene. The CDR3 runs 16 residues. Trimming stripped 0 bases from V and 0 bases from J, with 11 bases between. Germline CDR1 reads SGHNT; CDR2 reads YYREEE (reference sequence). The CDR3 nucleotides are TGTGCCAGCAGCTTGGATGCGGATATTAGCACAGATACGCAGTATTTT. Protein product: CASSLDADISTDTQYF.

The V and J genes are TRBV29-1 and TRBJ2-2; possible D gene TRBD1, 6 bases. The germline gives CDR1 SQVTM, CDR2 ANQGSEA. Trimming took off 8 bases at V and 1 base at J, with 14 bases between the two ends. The CDR3 is 14 amino acids. Here the CDR3 reads CSFSPGQNTGELFF. CDR3 sequence (DNA): TGCAGCTTTTCCCCGGGACAGAACACCGGGGAGCTGTTTTTT.

The V call is TRBV10-2, the J call TRBJ2-3, with TRBD1 matching 7 bases. The J segment lost 6 bases and the V segment lost 3 bases, leaving 6 bases of the junction unmatched. The CDR3 runs to 14 residues. The germline CDR1 and CDR2 sequences are WSHSY and SAAADI. CDR3 sequence reads: CASSENRGMDTQYF. CDR3 bases: TGCGCCAGCAGTGAAAACAGGGGCATGGATACGCAGTATTTT.